The 21 T cell receptor beta chains presented below share a single source sample, sequenced in a study of blood T cell repertoires in COVID-19. Only in-frame clones appear in the TCRdb table, and some are missing; sequencing was by immunoSEQ multiplex PCR. Here the sample spans under 130,000 clones, over 70% being singletons. Sequencing input: peripheral blood. These receptor sequences come from a human donor in a cohort sampled during active or convalescent COVID-19.

The V call is TRBV24-1, the J call TRBJ2-3; TRBD2 agrees at 9 bases. In germline, CDR1 is KGHDR, CDR2 SFDVKD. The CDR3 is 16 amino acids. V lost 4 bases, J lost 2 bases, and 6 bases stayed unmatched. In DNA form, the CDR3 reads TGTGCCACCAGTGAAAAGCGGGGGGACCTCACAGATACGCAGTATTTT. It is translated as CATSEKRGDLTDTQYF.

The chain couples TRBV5-1 to TRBJ2-3, with a tentative D call TRBD1 (5 bases). The CDR3 is 15 residues long. Per germline, CDR1 SGHRS and CDR2 YFSETQ. V lost 0 bases, J lost 2 bases, and 10 bases lay in between. The DNA for the CDR3 is TGCGCCAGCAGCTTGGACAGGCCGAACACAGATACGCAGTATTTT. This translates into CASSLDRPNTDTQYF.

The chain is built from TRBV4-1 and TRBJ2-1; 7 bases map to TRBD1. Trimming removed 1 base from V and 3 bases from J; junction bases left unmatched: 3. Per the germline V gene, CDR1 is MGHRA and CDR2 is YSYEKL. This CDR3 has 15 residues. The CDR3 reads CASSQGGQSYNEQFF. The CDR3 nucleotides read TGCGCCAGCAGCCAAGGGGGACAGAGCTACAATGAGCAGTTCTTC.

The chain couples TRBV28 to TRBJ2-1; TRBD2 matches at 11 bases. The J segment lost 5 bases and the V segment lost 3 bases, leaving 3 bases of the junction unmatched. Germline V CDR1 and CDR2: MDHEN, SYDVKM. The CDR3 is 15 residues long. CDR3 sequence reads: CASSFSSGGNNEQFF. The DNA of the CDR3 is TGTGCCAGCAGTTTTTCTAGCGGGGGGAACAATGAGCAGTTCTTC.

CDR3 nucleotides: TGTGCCAGCAGCCTGGGGCTAGCGGGGGGAGATACGCAGTATTTT. Translating it yields CASSLGLAGGDTQYF. This chain uses TRBV7-3 with TRBJ2-3; 11 nucleotides agree with TRBD2. The CDR3 covers 15 residues. Germline CDR1 SGHTA, CDR2 FQGTGA. The J segment lost 5 bases and the V segment lost 5 bases, leaving 6 bases of the junction unmatched.

The V call is TRBV6-1, the J call TRBJ1-2; D is possibly TRBD1 (5 bases). The V end was cut by 2 bases, the J end by 5 bases, with 12 bases between. The germline V gene has CDR1 MNHNS and CDR2 SASEGT. The CDR3 runs 14 residues. The CDR3 sequence is CASSEKGPGYGYTF. Here the CDR3 DNA reads TGTGCCAGCAGTGAAAAGGGGCCAGGGTATGGCTACACCTTC.

This clone has a single count. This chain uses TRBV27 with TRBJ2-1; D possibly corresponds to TRBD2 (5 bases). V was pared by 7 bases and J by 0 bases, with 13 bases between. Germline V gene sequence: CDR1 MNHEY, CDR2 SMNVEV (reference sequence). The CDR3 covers 15 residues. Here the CDR3 DNA reads TGTGCCAGCACCGAGACGGGGAGCTCCTACAATGAGCAGTTCTTC. The encoded protein is CASTETGSSYNEQFF.

This clone showed up just once. V and J are TRBV19 and TRBJ1-5; no firm D call. Germline CDR1 is LNHDA and CDR2 is SQIVND (reference sequence). The V gene lost 6 bases and the J gene lost 6 bases, with 21 bases spanning the gap. CDR3 length: 16 residues. CDR3 region: CASSLDSTYVGQPQHF. Here the CDR3 DNA reads TGTGCCAGTAGCCTCGATAGCACTTACGTAGGTCAGCCCCAGCATTTT.

The chain employs TRBV10-2 and TRBJ2-5, with TRBD1 identical over 10 bases. The germline V gene has CDR1 WSHSY and CDR2 SAAADI. The junction had 2 bases not matched to a gene; V was cut back by 4 bases and J by 0 bases. This CDR3 comprises 15 residues. The CDR3: CASSGTGGYQETQYF. The CDR3 DNA reads as TGCGCCAGCAGTGGGACAGGGGGTTACCAAGAGACCCAGTACTTC.

This clone was found a few times. The chain uses TRBV6-5 and TRBJ1-4; perhaps TRBD1 as D (5 bases). This CDR3 is 14 amino acids long. Trimming took off 2 bases at V and 4 bases at J, with 8 bases between the two ends. Looked up from germline, CDR1 is MNHEY and CDR2 is SVGAGI. CDR3 nucleotide sequence: TGTGCCAGCAGTTACGACAGCCGTAATGAAAAACTGTTTTTT. Amino acids: CASSYDSRNEKLFF.

The chain joins TRBV6-6 to TRBJ1-1, with 7 bases matching TRBD1. Losses at the gene ends were 5 bases for V and 7 bases for J; bases not matched to a gene: 7. This CDR3 has 13 amino acids. CDR1 MNHNY and CDR2 SVGAGI come from the germline V gene (reference sequence). In nucleotides, the CDR3 is TGTGCCAGCAGTGCCCCGGGACAGAATGAAGCTTTCTTT. Translation gives CASSAPGQNEAFF.

This chain connects TRBV5-4 to TRBJ2-2; D may be TRBD1 (6 bases). The germline V and J ends were trimmed by 0 bases and 3 bases, with 12 bases remaining between them. There are 16 residues in the CDR3. Germline CDR1 and CDR2: SGHNT and YYREEE (reference sequence). In DNA, the CDR3 is TGTGCCAGCAGCTTGGGGGGGCCAGCCCACACCGGGGAGCTGTTTTTT. Protein product: CASSLGGPAHTGELFF.

This clone was seen a few times. The chain couples TRBV19 to TRBJ1-6, with TRBD1 identical over 9 bases. Trimming cost V 5 bases and J 9 bases; bases outside gene matches: 11. Germline CDR1 LNHDA, CDR2 SQIVND (reference sequence). CDR3 size: 16 residues. The CDR3 loop is CASSASRGTGSSPLHF. The CDR3 coding sequence is TGTGCCAGTAGTGCCTCACGCGGGACAGGGAGTTCACCCCTCCACTTT.

The sample holds one count of this clone. The V and J genes are TRBV18 and TRBJ2-1; 13 bases are a match to TRBD2. Losses at the gene ends were 6 bases for V and 5 bases for J; bases not matched to a gene: 7. The germline V gene has CDR1 KGHSH and CDR2 LQKENI. The CDR3 is 16 residues long. The CDR3, as DNA: TGTGCCAGCTCTCAAAGGACTAGCGGGGGCAACAATGAGCAGTTCTTC. Protein product: CASSQRTSGGNNEQFF.

The rearrangement joins TRBV18 to TRBJ2-7; 10 bases align to TRBD1. The V segment lost 1 base and the J segment 4 bases; nucleotides outside the gene matches: 7. Germline V gene data show CDR1 as KGHSH and CDR2 as LQKENI. CDR3 length: 16 amino acids. CDR3 coding DNA: TGTGCCAGCTCACCACTCCAGCCGGGACAGGGGTACGAGCAGTACTTC. Translating it yields CASSPLQPGQGYEQYF. Combining the CDR3 with reference TRBV18 and TRBJ2-7 gives the whole variable domain NAGVMQNPRHLVRRRGQEARLRCSPMKGHSHVYWYRQLPEEGLKFMVYLQKENIIDESGMPKERFSAEFPKEGPSILRIQQVVRGDSAAYFCASSPLQPGQGYEQYFGPGTRLTVT.

The chain recombines TRBV2 with TRBJ2-1, with D possibly being TRBD1 (6 bases). The CDR3 has 12 residues. Germline lookup yields CDR1 SNHLY and CDR2 FYNNEI. V lost 6 bases and J 10 bases, leaving 13 bases between the germline ends. CDR3 loop: CASRADSREQFF. The CDR3 coding sequence is TGTGCCAGCAGGGCGGACAGTAGAGAGCAGTTCTTC.

The chain employs TRBV28 and TRBJ2-7, with D unclear. V lost 3 bases to trimming and J lost 3 bases, with 3 bases between them. Germline CDR1 MDHEN, CDR2 SYDVKM. The CDR3 extends over 11 amino acids. CDR3 coding DNA: TGTGCCAGCAGTTTTAACTACGAGCAGTACTTC. Amino acid sequence: CASSFNYEQYF.

V is TRBV11-3 and J is TRBJ1-1, with D unclear. Trimming pared 7 bases from V and 1 base from J, leaving 10 bases between. Germline assignment: CDR1 SGHNT and CDR2 YENEEA. This CDR3 region has 13 residues. CDR3 nucleotides: TGTGCCAGCAAACTACCAGAGAACACTGAAGCTTTCTTT. Translation gives CASKLPENTEAFF.

The chain employs TRBV9 and TRBJ2-7; 7 nucleotides agree with TRBD1. The CDR3 loop spans 15 amino acids. Germline values: CDR1 SGDLS, CDR2 YYNGEE. V trimming: 4 bases; J trimming: 2 bases; junction bases outside the gene matches: 9. Here the CDR3 DNA reads TGTGCCAGCAGCCCCACCCGGGGACAGACCTACGAGCAGTACTTC. Translated, it gives CASSPTRGQTYEQYF.

The V gene is TRBV3-1 (or the pseudogene TRBV3-2), the J gene TRBJ1-5; TRBD1 might be the D (5 bases). The V and J ends lost 0 bases and 6 bases respectively, with 12 bases between them. This CDR3 comprises 15 residues. The germline CDR1 and CDR2 sequences are LGHDT and YNNKEL (reference sequence). CDR3 loop: CASSQDAGPGQPQHF. CDR3 DNA sequence: TGTGCCAGCAGCCAAGACGCAGGGCCGGGTCAGCCCCAGCATTTT.

The chain has TRBV6-6 and TRBJ1-1; no clear D gene. The CDR3 spans 15 residues. Germline V gives CDR1 MNHNY, CDR2 SVGAGI (reference sequence). Deletions cut 0 bases from V and 1 base from J, with 9 bases between. CDR3 residues: CASSYSSVKNTEAFF. DNA for the CDR3: TGTGCCAGCAGTTACTCGAGCGTGAAGAACACTGAAGCTTTCTTT.